The T cell receptor beta chain under discussion was sequenced for a study of prognosis after radiotherapy for stage I lung cancer. Comment on this clonotype: This may arise from a read error, as a much more abundant clone is one base away.

Two-round multiplex PCR on genomic DNA was the method by which TCR beta CDR3 was amplified. With primers specific to each TRBV and TRBJ gene, the first-round PCR was performed. In TCRdb, the multiplex PCR reads were re-called with MiXCR into one record per CDR3 protein. The profile shows 11,000 to 15,000 distinct CDR3 sequences, 30% of them singletons. The CDR3 totals 14 residues. V gave up 5 bases and J gave up 5 bases; unmatched junction bases: 3. CDR1 is MNHNS and CDR2 is SASEGT in the germline V gene. The origin of this receptor is a donor over 45 with non-small cell lung cancer. The V gene is TRBV6-1, the J gene TRBJ2-7; the match to TRBD2 covers 13 bases. Here the sequenced sample was PBMCs, taken before or after stereotactic body radiation therapy (not recorded which). CDR3 loop: CASSRTSGSNEQYF. Here the CDR3 DNA reads TGTGCCAGCAGTCGGACTAGCGGGAGCAACGAGCAGTACTTC.